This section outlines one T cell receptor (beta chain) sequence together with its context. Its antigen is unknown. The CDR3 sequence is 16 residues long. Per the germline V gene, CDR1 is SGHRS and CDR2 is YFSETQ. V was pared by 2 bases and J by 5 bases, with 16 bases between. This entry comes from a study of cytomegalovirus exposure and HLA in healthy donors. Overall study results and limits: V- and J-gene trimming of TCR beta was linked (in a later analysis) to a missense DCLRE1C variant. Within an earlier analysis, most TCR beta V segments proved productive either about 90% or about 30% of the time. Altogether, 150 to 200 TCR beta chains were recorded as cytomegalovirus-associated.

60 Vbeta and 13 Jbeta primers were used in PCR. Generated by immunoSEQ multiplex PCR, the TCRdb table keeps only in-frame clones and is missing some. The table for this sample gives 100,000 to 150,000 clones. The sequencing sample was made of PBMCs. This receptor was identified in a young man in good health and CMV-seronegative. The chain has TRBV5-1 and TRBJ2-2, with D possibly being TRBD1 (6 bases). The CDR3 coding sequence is TGCGCCAGCAGCTTAGGGCCCCAGGGGCGGACCGGGGAGCTGTTTTTT. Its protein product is CASSLGPQGRTGELFF.